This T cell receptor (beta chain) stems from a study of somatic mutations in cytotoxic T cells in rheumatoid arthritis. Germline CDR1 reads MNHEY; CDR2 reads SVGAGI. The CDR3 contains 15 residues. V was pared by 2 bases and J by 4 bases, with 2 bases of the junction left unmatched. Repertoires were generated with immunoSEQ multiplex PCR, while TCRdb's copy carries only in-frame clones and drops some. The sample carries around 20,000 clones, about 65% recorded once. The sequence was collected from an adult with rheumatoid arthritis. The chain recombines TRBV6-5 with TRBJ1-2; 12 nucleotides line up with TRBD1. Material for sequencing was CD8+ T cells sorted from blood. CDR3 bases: TGTGCCAGCAGTTACGGGACAGGGGGCACCTATGGCTACACCTTC. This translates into CASSYGTGGTYGYTF.